What follows describes a single T cell receptor beta chain. The data were obtained in a study of naive and memory T cell subsets. Trimming removed 7 bases from V and 2 bases from J; junction bases left unmatched: 8. CDR3 length: 14 amino acids. Germline V gene sequence: CDR1 DFQATT, CDR2 SNEGSKA (reference sequence). Both TRBC1 and TRBC2 were covered by a beta constant-region primer of two equimolar oligonucleotides. Ligated cDNA was amplified by four rounds of PCR with nested alpha and beta constant-region primers and SP2. Each CDR3 protein is one row after TCRdb ran MiXCR on the UMI-ligation and nested PCR reads. The sample shows 95,000 to 150,000 distinct CDR3 sequences, 36% of them seen only once.

This TCR came from a human donor in good health. What was sequenced was central memory CD4+ T cells from blood. V and J are TRBV20-1 and TRBJ2-5; 9 bases line up with TRBD2. The DNA of the CDR3 is TGCAGTGTACGAGCGGGAGGACCTCAAGAGACCCAGTACTTC. It yields the protein CSVRAGGPQETQYF.